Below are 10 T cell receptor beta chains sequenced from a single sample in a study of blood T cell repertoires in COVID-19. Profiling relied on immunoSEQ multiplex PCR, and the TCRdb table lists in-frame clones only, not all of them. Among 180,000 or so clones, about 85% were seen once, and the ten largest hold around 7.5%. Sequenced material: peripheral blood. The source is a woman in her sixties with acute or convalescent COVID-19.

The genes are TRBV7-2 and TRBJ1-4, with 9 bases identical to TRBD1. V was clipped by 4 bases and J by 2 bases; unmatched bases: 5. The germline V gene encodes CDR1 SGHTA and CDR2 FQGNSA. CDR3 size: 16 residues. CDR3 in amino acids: CASSWRTGVTNEKLFF. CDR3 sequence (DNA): TGTGCCAGCAGCTGGCGGACAGGGGTGACTAATGAAAAACTGTTTTTT.

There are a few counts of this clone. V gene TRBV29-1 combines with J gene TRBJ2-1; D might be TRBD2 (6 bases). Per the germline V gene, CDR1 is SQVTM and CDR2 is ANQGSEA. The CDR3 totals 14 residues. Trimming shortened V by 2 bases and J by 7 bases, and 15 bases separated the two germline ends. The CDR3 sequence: CSVEMEGPGNEQFF. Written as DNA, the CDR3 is TGCAGCGTTGAAATGGAGGGCCCGGGAAATGAGCAGTTCTTC.

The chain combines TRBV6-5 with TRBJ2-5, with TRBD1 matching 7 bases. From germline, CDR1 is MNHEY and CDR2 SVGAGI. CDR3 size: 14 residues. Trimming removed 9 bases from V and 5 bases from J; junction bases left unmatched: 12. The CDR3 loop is CASTEGAGGETQYF. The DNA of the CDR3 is TGTGCCAGTACCGAGGGGGCAGGCGGGGAGACCCAGTACTTC.

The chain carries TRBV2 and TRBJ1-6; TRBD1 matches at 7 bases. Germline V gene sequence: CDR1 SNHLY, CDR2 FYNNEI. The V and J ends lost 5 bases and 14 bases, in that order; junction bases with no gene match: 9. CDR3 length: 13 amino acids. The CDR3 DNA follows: TGTGCCAGCAGTCCACGACAGGGTCCATCCCTCCACTTT. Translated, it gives CASSPRQGPSLHF.

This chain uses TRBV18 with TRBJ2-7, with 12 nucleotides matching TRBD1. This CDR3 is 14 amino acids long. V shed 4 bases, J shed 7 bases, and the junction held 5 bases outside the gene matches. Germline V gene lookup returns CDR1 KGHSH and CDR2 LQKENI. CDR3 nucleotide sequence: TGTGCCAGCTCACGGGACAGGGGGCCGTGGGAGCAGTACTTC. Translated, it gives CASSRDRGPWEQYF.

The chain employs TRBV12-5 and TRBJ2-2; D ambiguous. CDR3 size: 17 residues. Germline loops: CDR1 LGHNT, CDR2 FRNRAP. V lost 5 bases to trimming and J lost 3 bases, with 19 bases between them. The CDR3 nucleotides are TGTGCTAGTGGTCCCAGCCGCGAGGCCTGGGACACCGGGGAGCTGTTTTTT. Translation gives CASGPSREAWDTGELFF.

This CDR3 reads CASSLGQGTLAFF. In DNA, the CDR3 is TGTGCCAGCAGTTTAGGACAGGGGACTTTAGCTTTCTTT. The chain has TRBV27 and TRBJ1-1; 9 nucleotides agree with TRBD1. Germline V gene lookup returns CDR1 MNHEY and CDR2 SMNVEV (reference sequence). The CDR3 extends over 13 amino acids. The V segment lost 2 bases and the J segment 10 bases; nucleotides outside the gene matches: 5.

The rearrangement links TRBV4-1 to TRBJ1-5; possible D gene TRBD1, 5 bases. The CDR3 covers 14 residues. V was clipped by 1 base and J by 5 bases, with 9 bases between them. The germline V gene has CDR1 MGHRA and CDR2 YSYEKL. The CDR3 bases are TGCGCCAGCAGCCAAGGAGGAGGGGATCAGCCCCAGCATTTT. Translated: CASSQGGGDQPQHF.

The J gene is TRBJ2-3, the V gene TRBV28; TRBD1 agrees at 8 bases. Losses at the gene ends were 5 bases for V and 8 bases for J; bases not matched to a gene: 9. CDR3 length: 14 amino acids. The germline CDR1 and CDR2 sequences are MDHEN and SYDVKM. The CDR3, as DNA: TGTGCCAGCAGTCCCGACAGGGGAGCCCGTACGCAGTATTTT. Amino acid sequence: CASSPDRGARTQYF.

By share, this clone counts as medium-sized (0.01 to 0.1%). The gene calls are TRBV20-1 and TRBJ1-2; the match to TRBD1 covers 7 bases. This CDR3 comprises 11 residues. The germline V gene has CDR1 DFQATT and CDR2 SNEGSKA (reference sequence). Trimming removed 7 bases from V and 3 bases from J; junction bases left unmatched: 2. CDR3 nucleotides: TGCAGTGTTGGGACAGACTATGGCTACACCTTC. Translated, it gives CSVGTDYGYTF.